This entry is about one TCR beta chain. Its antigen is undetermined. These data originate in a study of T cell repertoires in cytomegalovirus infection. Study-wide findings and caveats: Across the ex vivo response, the dominant clonotypes were HLA-C-restricted CMV-specific TCR beta clonotypes.

TCRdb reprocessed the reads with MiXCR, giving one entry per CDR3 protein. The sample records 600,000 to 800,000 distinct CDR3 sequences, 20% to 25% being singletons. Germline trimming cut 5 bases from V and 4 bases from J; bases unmatched to any gene: 8. This CDR3 comprises 16 residues. Germline V CDR1 and CDR2: SEHNR, FQNEAQ (reference sequence). This chain links TRBV7-9 with TRBJ2-6, with 7 nucleotides matching TRBD1. The clonotype originates from a human donor in good health (CMV status not recorded). Some clones in this sample may be carry-over from other donors' samples. Sequenced sample: CD8+ T cells from PBMCs. In nucleotides, the CDR3 is TGTGCCAGCAGCACATCCACAGGGGTAGGGGCCAACGTCCTGACTTTC. This codes for CASSTSTGVGANVLTF.